This TCR beta chain is from a study of cytomegalovirus exposure and HLA in healthy donors. As for the study in general: Among the approximately 400 genotyped donors, 81% were placed in the Caucasian-associated ancestry cluster.

Use of 60 Vbeta and 13 Jbeta primers characterized the PCR. Sequencing used immunoSEQ multiplex PCR; TCRdb keeps in-frame clones, though not all of them. The table records 110,000 to 150,000 clones, approximately 78% of them present only once. Germline V gene lookup returns CDR1 SGHAT and CDR2 FQNNGV. This CDR3 contains 16 residues. The V end lost 5 bases, the J end lost 4 bases, and 18 bases lay between the germline ends. Whole-study results and caveats: Through in vitro validation, a few CMV-associated chains were shown to be specific for CMV antigens. A later analysis showed HLA-associated TCR beta chains outstripping equally common others in clonal expansion. The study carried out a later analysis of TCR beta sequences. It associated around 17,000 of them with specific HLA alleles at a false discovery rate of 0.05.

Worth noting for this clone: The target antigen is unknown.

The TCR originated in a woman between 40 and 50 years old in good health and CMV-seropositive. J is TRBJ2-1 and V is TRBV11-2, with D possibly being TRBD1 (6 bases). The sequenced sample was PBMCs. The CDR3 region has the DNA TGTGCCAGCAGCACGCACAGGGAATTCTTATACAATGAGCAGTTCTTC. The encoded protein is CASSTHREFLYNEQFF.